The clone carrying this TCR beta chain was recorded a few times. Its antigen is still unknown. The germline gives CDR1 MNHEY, CDR2 SMNVEV (reference sequence). V lost 8 bases and J lost 9, with 17 bases in between. This CDR3 contains 13 residues. Brentuximab vedotin exposure varied among the patients, all of whom had relapsed after autologous stem cell transplantation. Best response was recorded as complete response, partial response or progressive disease. The data were taken from a study of PD-1 blockade in classical Hodgkin lymphoma. Study-wide findings and caveats: Complete responders had baseline diversity similar to newly diagnosed patients. The study reported lower baseline TCR diversity in newly diagnosed patients than in healthy donors.

Profiled with immunoSEQ multiplex PCR; TCRdb holds only in-frame clones, not every one. The sample carries under 60,000 clones, around two thirds recorded once. This sequence originates from a human donor with classical Hodgkin lymphoma. The sample consisted of peripheral blood mononuclear cells (PBMCs), taken before the second cycle of nivolumab. This rearrangement joins TRBV27 to TRBJ1-5, with D possibly matching TRBD1 (6 bases). The CDR3, as DNA: TGTGCCAGCGGTAATCCTGAGGGGGGGCCCCAGCATTTT. Translated: CASGNPEGGPQHF.